The T cell receptor (beta chain) described here comes from a study of radiotherapy plus CTLA-4 blockade in lung cancer. Study-wide background: Among patients, about 17% showed objective responses, and over 30% had disease control.

Germline lookup yields CDR1 SGHTA and CDR2 FQGTGA. The CDR3 totals 13 residues. Deletions cut 5 bases from V and 8 bases from J, with 12 bases between. Regarding the study as a whole: Radiotherapy was combined with ipilimumab, and tumor-derived TCR clones then expanded in blood.

Those with chemo-refractory metastatic non-small-cell lung cancer were treated with focal radiation combined with CTLA-4 blockade using ipilimumab. The data were produced by immunoSEQ multiplex PCR, yet TCRdb's version contains in-frame clones alone and is incomplete. The sample carries roughly 75,000 clones, 70% to 85% recorded once. For this clone: Its antigen is unknown.

The TCR originated in a human donor with non-small cell lung cancer who had stable disease on radiotherapy plus ipilimumab. The sequencing here drew on peripheral blood, taken from a patient treated with radiotherapy plus ipilimumab. The chain employs TRBV7-3 and TRBJ1-4, with D perhaps matching TRBD1 (5 bases). CDR3 DNA sequence: TGTGCCAGCAGCAGGGGCCTTGGGGAAAAACTGTTTTTT. Its translation is CASSRGLGEKLFF.